Listed below are T cell receptor beta chains from one sample, sequenced in a study of cytomegalovirus exposure and HLA in healthy donors. Here immunoSEQ multiplex PCR was the method, and the copy in TCRdb shows in-frame clones only, minus some. The table has roughly 99,000 clones, over 65% seen once. The sequencing input was PBMCs. The source is a male donor in good health and CMV-seronegative. CDR3s include the opening cysteine and the closing phenylalanine or tryptophan. Each record gives: D gene, V gene, clone size, J gene, CDR3 protein, CDR3 DNA. A D gene is named only where the DNA matches it firmly. Where a row states a size, it is once, few, many or the class of an expanded clone; other rows omit it.

D: -
V: TRBV15
size: -
J: TRBJ2-1
CDR3: CATSSQKLARNYNEQFF
DNA: TGTGCCACCAGCAGCCAAAAACTCGCTAGGAACTACAATGAGCAGTTCTTC

D: -
V: TRBV28
size: few
J: TRBJ1-1
CDR3: CASSRLSTEAFF
DNA: TGTGCCAGCAGCCGTCTCAGTACTGAAGCTTTCTTT

D: TRBD2
V: TRBV6-4
size: -
J: TRBJ2-1
CDR3: CASSEGLAGGDEQFF
DNA: TGTGCCAGCAGTGAAGGGTTAGCGGGAGGAGATGAGCAGTTCTTC

D: -
V: TRBV5-4
size: -
J: TRBJ2-3
CDR3: CASIPQVHGLNLEDTQYF
DNA: TGTGCCAGCATACCCCAGGTACACGGCCTTAACTTAGAGGATACGCAGTATTTT

D: TRBD2
V: TRBV7-8
size: -
J: TRBJ2-7
CDR3: CASSPTTSGSSYEQYF
DNA: TGTGCCAGCAGTCCAACAACTAGCGGGAGCTCCTACGAGCAGTACTTC

D: TRBD2
V: TRBV7-8
size: -
J: TRBJ2-6
CDR3: CASSPIGRELIIWGANVLTF
DNA: TGTGCCAGCAGCCCTATCGGGAGGGAATTAATTATCTGGGGGGCCAACGTCCTGACTTTC

D: TRBD2
V: TRBV9
size: -
J: TRBJ2-3
CDR3: CASSRSGASTDTQYF
DNA: TGTGCCAGCAGCAGGAGCGGGGCTAGCACAGATACGCAGTATTTT

D: TRBD2
V: TRBV4-2
size: -
J: TRBJ2-2
CDR3: CASSQDSGLAGNGELFF
DNA: TGTGCCAGCAGCCAAGATTCCGGGCTAGCGGGGAACGGGGAGCTGTTTTTT

D: TRBD2
V: TRBV7-2
size: -
J: TRBJ2-1
CDR3: CASRDTGTSGEQFF
DNA: TGTGCCAGCAGAGATACCGGGACTAGCGGGGAGCAGTTCTTC

D: -
V: TRBV2
size: once
J: TRBJ2-6
CDR3: CASTPTGAGANVLTF
DNA: TGTGCCAGCACCCCGACAGGCGCCGGGGCCAACGTCCTGACTTTC